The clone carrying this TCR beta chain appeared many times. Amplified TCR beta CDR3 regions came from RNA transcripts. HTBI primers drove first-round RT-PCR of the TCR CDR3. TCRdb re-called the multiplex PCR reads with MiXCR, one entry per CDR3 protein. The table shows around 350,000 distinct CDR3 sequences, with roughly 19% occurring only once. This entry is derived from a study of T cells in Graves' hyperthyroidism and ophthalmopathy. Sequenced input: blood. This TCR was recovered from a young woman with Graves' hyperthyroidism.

The CDR3 region is CASSVTQGPYEQYF. DNA of the CDR3: TGTGCCAGCAGCGTAACACAGGGCCCCTACGAGCAGTACTTC. This chain links TRBV28 with TRBJ2-7; weak D call: TRBD1 (6 bases). CDR3 size: 14 residues. The germline V gene encodes CDR1 MDHEN and CDR2 SYDVKM. Trimming shortened V by 6 bases and J by 2 bases, and 14 bases separated the two germline ends.